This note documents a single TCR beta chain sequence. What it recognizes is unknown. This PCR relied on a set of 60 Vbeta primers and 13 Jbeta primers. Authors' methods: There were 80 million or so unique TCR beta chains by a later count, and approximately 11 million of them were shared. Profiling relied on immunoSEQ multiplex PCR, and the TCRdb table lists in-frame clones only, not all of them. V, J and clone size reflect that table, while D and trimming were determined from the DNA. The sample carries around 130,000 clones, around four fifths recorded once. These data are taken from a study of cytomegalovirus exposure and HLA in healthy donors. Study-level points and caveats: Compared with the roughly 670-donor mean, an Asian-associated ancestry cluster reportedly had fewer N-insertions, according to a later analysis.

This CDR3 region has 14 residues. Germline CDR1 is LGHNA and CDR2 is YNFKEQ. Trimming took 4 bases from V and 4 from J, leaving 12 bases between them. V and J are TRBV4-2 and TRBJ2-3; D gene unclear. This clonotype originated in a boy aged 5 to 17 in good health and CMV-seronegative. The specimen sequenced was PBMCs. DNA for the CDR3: TGTGCCAGCAGCCCGGGTGAACGGGCAGATACGCAGTATTTT. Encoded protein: CASSPGERADTQYF.